The subject of this entry is one T cell receptor beta chain. The CDR3 loop spans 15 amino acids. Trimming left V 3 bases short and J 0 bases short, with 12 bases between. Germline CDR1 SGHNT, CDR2 YYREEE (reference sequence). This entry belongs to a study of control samples from healthy donors and cancer patients. Some clones are missing from TCRdb's copy, which holds only in-frame ones; the method was immunoSEQ multiplex PCR. The sample shows about 100,000 clones, around nine tenths of them seen only once. The TCR sequence derives from a human donor in good health. The donor label of this sample is uncertain. The chain combines TRBV5-4 with TRBJ1-1; tentative D call: TRBD1 (6 bases). Sequencing used blood. CDR3 residues: CASSSPQGLNTEAFF. In nucleotides, the CDR3 is TGTGCCAGCAGCTCCCCACAGGGTTTGAACACTGAAGCTTTCTTT.